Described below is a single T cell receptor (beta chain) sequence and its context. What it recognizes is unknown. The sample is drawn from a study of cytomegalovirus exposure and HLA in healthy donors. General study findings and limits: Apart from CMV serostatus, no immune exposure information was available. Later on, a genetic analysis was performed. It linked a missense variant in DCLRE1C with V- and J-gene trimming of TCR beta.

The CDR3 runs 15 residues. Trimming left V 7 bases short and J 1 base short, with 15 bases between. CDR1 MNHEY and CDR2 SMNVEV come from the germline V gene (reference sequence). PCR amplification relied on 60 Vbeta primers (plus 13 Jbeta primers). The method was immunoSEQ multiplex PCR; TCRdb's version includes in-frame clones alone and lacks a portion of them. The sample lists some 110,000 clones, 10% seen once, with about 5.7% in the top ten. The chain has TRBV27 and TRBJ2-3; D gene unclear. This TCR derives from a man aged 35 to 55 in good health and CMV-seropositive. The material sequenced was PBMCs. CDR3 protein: CASTLLSSGTDTQYF. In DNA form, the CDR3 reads TGTGCCAGCACGTTACTTAGTTCTGGCACAGATACGCAGTATTTT.